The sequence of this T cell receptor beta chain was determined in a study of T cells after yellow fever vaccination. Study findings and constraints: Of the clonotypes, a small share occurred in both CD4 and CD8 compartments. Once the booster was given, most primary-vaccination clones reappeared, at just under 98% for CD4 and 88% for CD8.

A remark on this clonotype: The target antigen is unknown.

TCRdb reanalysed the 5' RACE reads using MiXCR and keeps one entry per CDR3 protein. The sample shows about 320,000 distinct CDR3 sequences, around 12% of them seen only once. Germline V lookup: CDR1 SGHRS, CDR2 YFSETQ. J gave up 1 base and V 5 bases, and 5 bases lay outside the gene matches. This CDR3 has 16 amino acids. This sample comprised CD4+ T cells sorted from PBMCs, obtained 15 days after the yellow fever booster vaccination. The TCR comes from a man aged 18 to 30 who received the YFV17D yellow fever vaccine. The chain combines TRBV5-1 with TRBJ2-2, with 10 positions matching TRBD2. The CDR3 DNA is TGCGCCAGCAGAAAAAGACTAGCGGGGAACACCGGGGAGCTGTTTTTT. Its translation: CASRKRLAGNTGELFF.